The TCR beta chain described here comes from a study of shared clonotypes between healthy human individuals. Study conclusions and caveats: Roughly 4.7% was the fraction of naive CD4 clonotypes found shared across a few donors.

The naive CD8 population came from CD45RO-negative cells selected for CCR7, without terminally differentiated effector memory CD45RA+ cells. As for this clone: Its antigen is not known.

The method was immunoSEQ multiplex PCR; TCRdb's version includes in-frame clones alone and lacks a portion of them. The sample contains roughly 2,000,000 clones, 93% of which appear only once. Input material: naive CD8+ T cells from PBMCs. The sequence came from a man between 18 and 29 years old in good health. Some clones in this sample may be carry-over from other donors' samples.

CDR3 sequence: CASSWGYWGNEKLFF. CDR3 nucleotide sequence: TGTGCCAGTAGTTGGGGGTATTGGGGTAATGAAAAACTGTTTTTT. The V call is TRBV19, the J call TRBJ1-4; tentatively, D is TRBD1 (5 bases). The ends were cut back, 5 bases at V and 4 bases at J, with 14 bases in the middle. In germline, CDR1 is LNHDA, CDR2 SQIVND (reference sequence). The CDR3 consists of 15 residues.